This T cell receptor beta chain was retrieved from a study of CD8 T cells in ankylosing spondylitis. CDR1 and CDR2 from the germline V gene are SEHNR and FQNEAQ (reference sequence). V gave up 5 bases and J gave up 7 bases; unmatched junction bases: 11. The CDR3 extends over 16 amino acids. TCRdb ran MiXCR on the 5' RACE reads and lists one entry per CDR3 protein. The data show about 160,000 distinct CDR3 sequences, with 15% to 20% seen just once and over 7% held by the top ten. This chain links TRBV7-9 with TRBJ2-4, with 10 bases fitting TRBD1. The origin of this receptor is a male donor with ankylosing spondylitis or in good health (not recorded which). The specimen sequenced was blood, either unsorted or a sorted T cell fraction (not recorded which). Here the CDR3 reads CASSPGTGDNWNIQYF. The CDR3 DNA sequence: TGTGCCAGCAGCCCGGGGACAGGGGATAATTGGAACATTCAGTACTTC.